Presented here are 30 T cell receptor beta chains from one specimen sequenced in a study of early T cells in non-severe SARS-CoV-2 infection. Each CDR3 protein is one row after TCRdb ran MiXCR on the 5' RACE reads. Here the sample spans some 66,000 distinct CDR3 sequences, over 8% being singletons. Material: whole blood. The origin of the receptors is an adult who was a healthcare worker with PCR-confirmed SARS-CoV-2 infection or an uninfected control (not recorded which).

In its sample, this clonotype was seen many times. In DNA, the CDR3 is TGTGCCAGCAGCCGGGACACCTACGAGCAGTACTTC. This encodes CASSRDTYEQYF. V usage is TRBV14 and J usage is TRBJ2-7; tentatively, D is TRBD1 (6 bases). V lost 4 bases and J lost 2, with 6 bases in between. Germline values: CDR1 SGHDN, CDR2 FVKESK. The CDR3 consists of 12 residues.

In its sample, this clonotype ranks as medium-sized. This chain links TRBV29-1 with TRBJ2-2; D is undetermined. CDR3 size: 13 residues. Germline lookup yields CDR1 SQVTM and CDR2 ANQGSEA. V was shortened by 5 bases and J by 4 bases, with 11 bases between the two germline ends. This CDR3 is CSVNLVPTGELFF. The CDR3 DNA sequence: TGCAGCGTTAATCTCGTGCCCACCGGGGAGCTGTTTTTT.

This clonotype was counted only a few times. The chain is built from TRBV5-1 and TRBJ2-5, with D perhaps being TRBD1 or TRBD2 (5 bases each). CDR1 and CDR2 from the germline V gene are SGHRS and YFSETQ. Trimming cost V 4 bases and J 7 bases, with 17 bases left between them. The CDR3 consists of 14 residues. Here the CDR3 reads CASSLGESRATQYF. DNA of the CDR3: TGCGCCAGCAGCCTGGGGGAGTCACGGGCGACCCAGTACTTC. The full variable domain, rest sourced from reference TRBV5-1 and TRBJ2-5, is KAGVTQTPRYLIKTRGQQVTLSCSPISGHRSVSWYQQTPGQGLQFLFEYFSETQRNKGNFPGRFSGRQFSNSRSEMNVSTLELGDSALYLCASSLGESRATQYFGPGTRLLVL.

The chain links TRBV7-3 to TRBJ1-2, with D hard to call. V was pared by 2 bases and J by 2 bases, with 9 bases between. The CDR3 runs 14 residues. CDR1 and CDR2 (germline): SGHTA, FQGTGA. Here the CDR3 DNA reads TGTGCCAGCAGCTTATCGCCAGGAAACTATGGCTACACCTTC. This encodes CASSLSPGNYGYTF.

In its sample, this clonotype was seen many times. This rearrangement joins TRBV7-6 to TRBJ2-7, with TRBD2 identical over 7 bases. Trimming took 1 base from V and 0 from J; bases not matched to a gene: 3. CDR1 SGHVS and CDR2 FNYEAQ come from the germline V gene. The CDR3 sequence is 15 residues long. The CDR3 spells CASSLGGGRSYEQYF. In DNA, the CDR3 is TGTGCCAGCAGCTTAGGCGGGGGACGCTCCTACGAGCAGTACTTC.

There are many counts of this clonotype. The chain recombines TRBV7-7 with TRBJ2-3; D unresolved. Germline CDR1 and CDR2: SSHAT and FNYEAQ (reference sequence). V lost 5 bases, J lost 4 bases, and 10 bases lay in between. CDR3 size: 13 residues. The CDR3 DNA reads TGTGCCAGCAGCCTCACCCCCGCAGATACGCAGTATTTT. It encodes CASSLTPADTQYF. The whole variable domain, remainder taken from reference TRBV7-7 and TRBJ2-3, is GAGVSQSPRYKVTKRGQDVTLRCDPISSHATLYWYQQALGQGPEFLTYFNYEAQPDKSGLPSDRFSAERPEGSISTLTIQRTEQRDSAMYRCASSLTPADTQYFGPGTRLTVL.

This clonotype was counted ten times or more. The V and J genes are TRBV6-6 and TRBJ1-2, with TRBD1 identical over 9 bases. The CDR3 totals 14 residues. J gave up 9 bases and V 0 bases, and 5 bases lay outside the gene matches. Germline values: CDR1 MNHNY, CDR2 SVGAGI (reference sequence). Here the CDR3 DNA reads TGTGCCAGCAGTTACTCCGGGACAGGGCAACGCTACACCTTC. It translates to CASSYSGTGQRYTF.

A note on this clonotype: Since a much larger clone is just one base distant, this may be a read error. The V gene is TRBV12-3 or TRBV12-4, the J gene TRBJ2-1; D is perhaps TRBD2 (6 bases). Trimming removed 4 bases from V and 14 bases from J, with 12 bases in between. This CDR3 has 11 residues. The CDR3 nucleotides are TGTGCCAGCAGTTCCGGAGGGGAGAAGTTCTTC. It yields the protein CASSSGGEKFF.

This clonotype was seen more than once but under ten times. The chain uses TRBV23-1 and TRBJ2-1, with unresolved D. TRBV23-1 is marked as an open reading frame, function uncertain. The V end lost 0 bases, the J end lost 8 bases, and 8 bases lay between the germline ends. This CDR3 has 13 residues. CDR3 nucleotide sequence: TGCGCCAGCAGTCAATCCCGCCAATATGAGCAGTTCTTC. This encodes CASSQSRQYEQFF.

This clonotype was recorded at least ten times. This sequence joins TRBV19 and TRBJ1-4, with no clear D. The CDR3 is 12 residues long. Germline lookup yields CDR1 LNHDA and CDR2 SQIVND (reference sequence). Deletions cut 8 bases from V and 5 bases from J, with 9 bases between. CDR3 amino acids: CASDGRNEKLFF. In DNA form, the CDR3 reads TGTGCCAGTGACGGGAGAAATGAAAAACTGTTTTTT.

Many counts were recorded for this clonotype. The gene calls are TRBV6-1 and TRBJ2-3; a weak D match, TRBD1 (5 bases). V was clipped by 1 base and J by 2 bases, with 10 bases between them. CDR3 size: 15 residues. Per germline, CDR1 MNHNS and CDR2 SASEGT. CDR3 amino acids: CASSEVGQFTDTQYF. The CDR3 DNA reads as TGTGCCAGCAGTGAAGTGGGGCAGTTCACAGATACGCAGTATTTT.

The V call is TRBV10-1, the J call TRBJ1-1, with 8 positions matching TRBD1. V was clipped by 4 bases and J by 12 bases; unmatched bases: 10. The CDR3 consists of 13 residues. The V gene's germline CDR1 is WNHNN and CDR2 SYGVQD (reference sequence). The CDR3 DNA reads TGCGCCAGCAGTGTTAGAGAGACAGGGGCGACTTTCTTT. Amino acid sequence: CASSVRETGATFF.

The V gene is TRBV4-2, the J gene TRBJ2-7, with 10 bases identical to TRBD2. Trimming at V came to 0 bases and at J to 5 bases, leaving 7 bases not matched to a gene. This CDR3 has 16 amino acids. CDR1 LGHNA and CDR2 YNFKEQ come from the germline V gene. CDR3 in DNA: TGTGCCAGCAGCCAAGAGGGGCTAGCGGGAGTTGACGAGCAGTACTTC. This codes for CASSQEGLAGVDEQYF.

The V call is TRBV5-1, the J call TRBJ2-5; 7 positions match TRBD1. The CDR3 length is 15 residues. The V and J ends lost 1 base and 0 bases, in that order; junction bases with no gene match: 3. Germline V gene sequence: CDR1 SGHRS, CDR2 YFSETQ. In DNA, the CDR3 is TGCGCCAGCAGCTTGAACCAGGGGGACCAAGAGACCCAGTACTTC. Its protein product is CASSLNQGDQETQYF. Full variable domain (missing parts from reference TRBV5-1 and TRBJ2-5): KAGVTQTPRYLIKTRGQQVTLSCSPISGHRSVSWYQQTPGQGLQFLFEYFSETQRNKGNFPGRFSGRQFSNSRSEMNVSTLELGDSALYLCASSLNQGDQETQYFGPGTRLLVL.

J is TRBJ2-7 and V is TRBV7-2, with 12 positions matching TRBD2. The CDR3 covers 16 residues. V gave up 2 bases and J gave up 4 bases; unmatched junction bases: 6. The germline gives CDR1 SGHTA, CDR2 FQGNSA. The CDR3 sequence: CASSLLAGGLGYEQYF. CDR3 in DNA: TGTGCCAGCAGCTTACTAGCGGGAGGGCTAGGTTACGAGCAGTACTTC.

In this sample, this clonotype turned up a few times. This chain connects TRBV3-1 to TRBJ2-2; TRBD2 agrees at 15 bases. The V segment lost 1 base and the J segment 7 bases; nucleotides outside the gene matches: 7. This CDR3 comprises 18 residues. Germline CDR1 reads LGHDT; CDR2 reads YNNKEL (reference sequence). The CDR3 DNA is TGTGCCAGCAGCCAAGTCCTGCCGGGACTAGCGGGAGGCGGGGAGCTGTTTTTT. This encodes CASSQVLPGLAGGGELFF. The variable domain in full, completed from reference TRBV3-1 and TRBJ2-2, reads DTAVSQTPKYLVTQMGNDKSIKCEQNLGHDTMYWYKQDSKKFLKIMFSYNNKELIINETVPNRFSPKSPDKAHLNLHINSLELGDSAVYFCASSQVLPGLAGGGELFFGEGSRLTVL.

The J gene is TRBJ2-7, the V gene TRBV7-8; 8 bases map to TRBD2. This CDR3 has 15 residues. Germline V gene data show CDR1 as SGHVS and CDR2 as FQNEAQ. V shed 5 bases, J shed 3 bases, and the junction held 9 bases outside the gene matches. The CDR3 is CASSPTPGTSYEQYF. The CDR3 DNA reads as TGTGCCAGCAGCCCAACCCCCGGGACTAGCTACGAGCAGTACTTC.

The chain combines TRBV7-2 with TRBJ1-4; D gene uncertain. There are 13 residues in the CDR3. CDR1 is SGHTA and CDR2 is FQGNSA in the germline V gene. V dropped 4 bases and J dropped 3 bases, with 6 bases sitting between them. The CDR3, as DNA: TGTGCCAGCAGCTCAGGATCTAATGAAAAACTGTTTTTT. Its translation: CASSSGSNEKLFF.

This clonotype was found many times. The chain has TRBV7-9 and TRBJ2-3; D might be TRBD2 (5 bases). The V and J ends lost 4 bases and 6 bases respectively, with 23 bases between them. CDR1 SEHNR and CDR2 FQNEAQ come from the germline V gene (reference sequence). CDR3 size: 17 residues. The CDR3 DNA reads TGTGCCAGCAGCTCCAGTGGACGGGGTCTAACGAGGGATACGCAGTATTTT. It yields the protein CASSSSGRGLTRDTQYF.

Many counts were recorded for this clonotype. The J gene is TRBJ2-7, the V gene TRBV7-2; 10 bases are shared with TRBD1. With V trimmed by 5 bases and J by 5 bases, 9 bases remained unmatched. The CDR3 spans 15 residues. Per germline, CDR1 SGHTA and CDR2 FQGNSA. CDR3 coding DNA: TGTGCCAGCAGCCTAGTCCGGGACAGGGGTAACGAGCAGTACTTC. Translated: CASSLVRDRGNEQYF.

This clonotype was detected only a few times. This rearrangement joins TRBV30 to TRBJ1-2, with TRBD1 matching 8 bases. The CDR3 runs to 13 residues. CDR1 and CDR2 from the germline V gene are GTSNPN and SVGIG (reference sequence). Losses at the gene ends were 3 bases for V and 7 bases for J; bases not matched to a gene: 7. The CDR3 bases are TGTGCCTGGAGACTGGCCACAGGGGGTGGCTACACCTTC. This codes for CAWRLATGGGYTF.

This clonotype was counted between two and nine times. The chain couples TRBV5-1 to TRBJ2-5; a weak D match, TRBD1 (6 bases). The CDR3 covers 14 residues. The germline gives CDR1 SGHRS, CDR2 YFSETQ. V shed 6 bases and J shed 4 bases, with 16 bases lying between them. CDR3: CASTEPGQSETQYF. The CDR3 nucleotides are TGCGCCAGCACAGAACCGGGACAATCAGAGACCCAGTACTTC.

This chain joins TRBV7-3 and TRBJ2-2, with D tentatively TRBD2 (6 bases). With 5 bases removed from V and 5 bases from J, the gap between germline ends came to 9 bases. The CDR3 spans 13 residues. Per the germline V gene, CDR1 is SGHTA and CDR2 is FQGTGA. CDR3 loop: CASSRERTGELFF. The CDR3 region has the DNA TGTGCCAGCAGCCGGGAGCGTACCGGGGAGCTGTTTTTT.

V gene TRBV29-1 combines with J gene TRBJ2-3; TRBD2 aligns across 8 bases. The CDR3 is 14 amino acids. Germline CDR1 SQVTM, CDR2 ANQGSEA. The J segment lost 2 bases and the V segment lost 3 bases, leaving 4 bases of the junction unmatched. The CDR3 DNA reads TGCAGCGTTGAGGCTAGCGGGCCCACAGATACGCAGTATTTT. Protein: CSVEASGPTDTQYF.

The chain uses TRBV18 and TRBJ1-2; 8 bases align to TRBD1. The trim removed 6 bases at V and 3 bases at J, leaving 9 bases unmatched. The CDR3 is 15 amino acids. CDR1 KGHSH and CDR2 LQKENI come from the germline V gene. As DNA, the CDR3 is TGTGCCAGCTCCGATATGACAGGGGAGGACTATGGCTACACCTTC. It yields the protein CASSDMTGEDYGYTF.

This clonotype was counted between two and nine times. The chain links TRBV20-1 to TRBJ1-1; TRBD1 is a possible D gene (5 bases). The germline CDR1 and CDR2 sequences are DFQATT and SNEGSKA (reference sequence). V lost 5 bases to trimming and J lost 1 base, with 8 bases between them. The CDR3 totals 12 residues. The CDR3 loop is CSAFQGNTEAFF. The CDR3 nucleotides are TGCAGTGCTTTTCAGGGGAACACTGAAGCTTTCTTT.

This clonotype was counted many times. V gene TRBV4-1 combines with J gene TRBJ1-5; tentative D call: TRBD1 (5 bases). CDR1 MGHRA and CDR2 YSYEKL come from the germline V gene. The CDR3 has 19 amino acids. V was trimmed by 0 bases and J by 0 bases, leaving 18 bases between them. CDR3 residues: CASSQDGLQALYSNQPQHF. For the CDR3, the DNA is TGCGCCAGCAGCCAAGATGGTTTACAGGCTCTATATAGCAATCAGCCCCAGCATTTT.

This clonotype was seen ten or more times. The chain uses TRBV20-1 and TRBJ1-5; weak D call: TRBD1 (5 bases). Germline assignment: CDR1 DFQATT and CDR2 SNEGSKA (reference sequence). V was cut by 0 bases and J by 7 bases, with 13 bases left in between. The CDR3 is 14 amino acids. The CDR3, as DNA: TGCAGTGCTAGAGATAGCAGGGTACACCAGCCCCAGCATTTT. Amino acid sequence: CSARDSRVHQPQHF.

This clonotype was detected ten times or more. The chain is built from TRBV5-1 and TRBJ1-1; TRBD1 matches at 7 bases. The J segment lost 4 bases and the V segment lost 5 bases, leaving 8 bases of the junction unmatched. CDR1 and CDR2 (germline): SGHRS, YFSETQ. The CDR3 has 14 residues. CDR3 amino acids: CASSRQGVTTEAFF. In DNA form, the CDR3 reads TGCGCCAGCAGTAGACAGGGCGTGACCACTGAAGCTTTCTTT.

This sequence joins TRBV9 and TRBJ2-5; tentatively, D is TRBD2 (6 bases). The V gene lost 0 bases and the J gene lost 4 bases, with 10 bases spanning the gap. The CDR3 is 14 residues long. Per germline, CDR1 SGDLS and CDR2 YYNGEE. This chain's CDR3 is CASSVAIAAETQYF. The CDR3 DNA follows: TGTGCCAGCAGCGTAGCCATAGCGGCAGAGACCCAGTACTTC.